The T cell receptor (beta chain) under discussion was sequenced for a study of chemoradiotherapy in HPV16-positive cancers. Study-wide points: Non-HPV-specific T cells did not expand in tumors during treatment, whereas candidate HPV-specific clones and E7-related motifs did.

Some clones are missing from TCRdb's copy, which holds only in-frame ones; the method was immunoSEQ multiplex PCR. The sample yields thousands of clones, about 86% seen once. This clone was seen a single time. As yet, its antigen is unknown. This receptor was taken from a human donor with HPV-associated anogenital cancer. Sequencing was performed on blood, taken from a patient who underwent chemoradiotherapy.

CDR3 in amino acids: CASAQQGGLTEAFF. In DNA form, the CDR3 reads TGCGCCAGCGCCCAACAGGGGGGGCTTACTGAAGCTTTCTTT. J is TRBJ1-1 and V is TRBV5-1; TRBD1 matches at 8 bases. Germline values: CDR1 SGHRS, CDR2 YFSETQ. V lost 7 bases to trimming and J lost 5 bases; unmatched junction nucleotides: 10. The CDR3 totals 14 residues. The full variable domain, rest sourced from reference TRBV5-1 and TRBJ1-1, is KAGVTQTPRYLIKTRGQQVTLSCSPISGHRSVSWYQQTPGQGLQFLFEYFSETQRNKGNFPGRFSGRQFSNSRSEMNVSTLELGDSALYLCASAQQGGLTEAFFGQGTRLTVV.